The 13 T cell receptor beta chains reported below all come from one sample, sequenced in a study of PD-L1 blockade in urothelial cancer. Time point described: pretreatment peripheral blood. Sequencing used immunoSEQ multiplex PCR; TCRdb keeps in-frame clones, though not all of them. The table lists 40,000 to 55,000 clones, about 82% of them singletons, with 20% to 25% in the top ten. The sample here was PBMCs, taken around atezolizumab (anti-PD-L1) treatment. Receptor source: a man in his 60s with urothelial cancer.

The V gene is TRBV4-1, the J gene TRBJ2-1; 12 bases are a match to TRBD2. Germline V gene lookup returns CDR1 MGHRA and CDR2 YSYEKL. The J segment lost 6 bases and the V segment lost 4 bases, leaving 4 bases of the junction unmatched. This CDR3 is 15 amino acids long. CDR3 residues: CASSPGLAGINEQFF. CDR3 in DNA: TGCGCCAGCAGCCCCGGACTAGCGGGAATCAATGAGCAGTTCTTC.

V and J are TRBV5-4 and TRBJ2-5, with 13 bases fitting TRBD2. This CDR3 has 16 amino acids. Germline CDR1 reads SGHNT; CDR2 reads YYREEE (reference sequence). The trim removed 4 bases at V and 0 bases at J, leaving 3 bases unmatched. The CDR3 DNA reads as TGTGCCAGCAGCGCGGGACTAGCGGGGTACCAAGAGACCCAGTACTTC. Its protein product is CASSAGLAGYQETQYF.

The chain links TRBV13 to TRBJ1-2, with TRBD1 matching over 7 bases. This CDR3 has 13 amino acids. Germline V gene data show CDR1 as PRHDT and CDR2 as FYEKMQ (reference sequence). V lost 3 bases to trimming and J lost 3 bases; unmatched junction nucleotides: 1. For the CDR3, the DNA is TGTGCCAGCAGCTTTGGACAGGACTATGGCTACACCTTC. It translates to CASSFGQDYGYTF.

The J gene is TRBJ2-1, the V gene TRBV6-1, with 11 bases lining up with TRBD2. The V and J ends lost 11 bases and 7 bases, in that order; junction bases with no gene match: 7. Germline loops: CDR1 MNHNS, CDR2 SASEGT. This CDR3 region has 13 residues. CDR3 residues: CALAGGLRNEQFF. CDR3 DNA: TGTGCCTTAGCGGGGGGGCTAAGGAATGAGCAGTTCTTC.

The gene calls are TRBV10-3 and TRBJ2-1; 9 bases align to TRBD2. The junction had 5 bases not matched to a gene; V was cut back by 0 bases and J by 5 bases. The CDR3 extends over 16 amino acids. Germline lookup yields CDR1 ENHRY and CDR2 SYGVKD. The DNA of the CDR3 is TGTGCCATCAGTGAGTCGTTAGCGGGAGACCACAATGAGCAGTTCTTC. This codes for CAISESLAGDHNEQFF.

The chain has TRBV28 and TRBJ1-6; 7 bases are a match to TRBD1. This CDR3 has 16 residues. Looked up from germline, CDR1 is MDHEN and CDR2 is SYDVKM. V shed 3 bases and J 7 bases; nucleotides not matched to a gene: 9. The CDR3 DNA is TGTGCCAGCAGTTTCGCGACGACAGGGACCAATTCACCCCTCCACTTT. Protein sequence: CASSFATTGTNSPLHF.

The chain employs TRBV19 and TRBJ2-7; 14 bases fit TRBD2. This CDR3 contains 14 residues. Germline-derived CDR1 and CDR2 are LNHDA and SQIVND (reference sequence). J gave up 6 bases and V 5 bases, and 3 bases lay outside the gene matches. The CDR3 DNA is TGTGCCAGTAGTCCGGGACTAGCGGGAGTCGAGCAGTACTTC. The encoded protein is CASSPGLAGVEQYF.

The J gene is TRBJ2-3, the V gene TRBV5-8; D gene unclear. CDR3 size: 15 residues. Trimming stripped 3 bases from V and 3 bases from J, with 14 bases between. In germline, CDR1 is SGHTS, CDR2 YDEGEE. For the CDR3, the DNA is TGTGCCAGCAGCTCCCTGCAACTATCGACAGATACGCAGTATTTT. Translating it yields CASSSLQLSTDTQYF.

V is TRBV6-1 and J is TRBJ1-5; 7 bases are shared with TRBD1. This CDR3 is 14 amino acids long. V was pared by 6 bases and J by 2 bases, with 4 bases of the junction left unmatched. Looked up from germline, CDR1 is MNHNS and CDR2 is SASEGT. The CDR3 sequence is CASRHRGGNQPQHF. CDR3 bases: TGTGCCAGCAGGCACAGGGGCGGCAATCAGCCCCAGCATTTT.

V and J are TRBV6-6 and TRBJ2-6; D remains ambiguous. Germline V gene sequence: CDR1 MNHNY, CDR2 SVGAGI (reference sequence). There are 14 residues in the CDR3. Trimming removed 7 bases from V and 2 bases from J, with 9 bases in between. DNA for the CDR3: TGTGCCAGCATGCCACAGACTGGGGCCAACGTCCTGACTTTC. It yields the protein CASMPQTGANVLTF.

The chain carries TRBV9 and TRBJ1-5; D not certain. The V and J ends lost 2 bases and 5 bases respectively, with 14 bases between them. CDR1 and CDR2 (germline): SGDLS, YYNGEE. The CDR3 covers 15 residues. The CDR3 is CASSVEGNGDQPQHF. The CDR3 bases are TGTGCCAGCAGCGTGGAGGGTAATGGGGATCAGCCCCAGCATTTT. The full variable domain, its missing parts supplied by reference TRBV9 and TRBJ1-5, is DSGVTQTPKHLITATGQRVTLRCSPRSGDLSVYWYQQSLDQGLQFLIQYYNGEERAKGNILERFSAQQFPDLHSELNLSSLELGDSALYFCASSVEGNGDQPQHFGDGTRLSIL.

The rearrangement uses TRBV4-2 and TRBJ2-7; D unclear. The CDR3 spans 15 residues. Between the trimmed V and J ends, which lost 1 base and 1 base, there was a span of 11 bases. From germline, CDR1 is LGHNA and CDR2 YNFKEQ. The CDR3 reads CASSQVSTGSYEQYF. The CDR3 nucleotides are TGTGCCAGCAGCCAAGTAAGTACTGGTTCCTACGAGCAGTACTTC.

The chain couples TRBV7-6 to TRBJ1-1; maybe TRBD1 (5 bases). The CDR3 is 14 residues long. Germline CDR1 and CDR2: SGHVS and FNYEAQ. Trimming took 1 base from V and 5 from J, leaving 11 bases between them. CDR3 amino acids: CASSLVPGGTEAFF. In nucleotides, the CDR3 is TGTGCCAGCAGCTTAGTACCGGGGGGAACTGAAGCTTTCTTT.